The 20 T cell receptor beta chains presented below share a single source sample, sequenced in a study of cytomegalovirus exposure and HLA in healthy donors. This PCR relied on a set of 60 Vbeta primers and 13 Jbeta primers. Some clones are missing from TCRdb's copy, which holds only in-frame ones; the method was immunoSEQ multiplex PCR. This sample has 140,000 or so clones, with roughly 79% found just once. Sequencing was done on a sample of PBMCs. Source of these receptors: a woman aged 60-70 years in good health and CMV-seropositive.

The sample holds a few counts of this clone. The identical CDR3 is also encoded by other nucleotide sequences in the sample. The rearrangement joins TRBV30 to TRBJ2-7; perhaps TRBD1 as D (7 bases). This CDR3 is 14 amino acids long. From germline, CDR1 is GTSNPN and CDR2 SVGIG (reference sequence). Between the trimmed V and J ends, which lost 0 bases and 3 bases, there was a span of 12 bases. CDR3 amino acids: CAWSVSGGLYEQYF. The DNA of the CDR3 is TGTGCCTGGAGTGTATCAGGGGGGCTCTACGAGCAGTACTTC.

This chain joins TRBV7-2 and TRBJ2-1; perhaps TRBD2 as D (7 bases). V was cut by 1 base and J by 8 bases, with 15 bases left in between. Germline V gene lookup returns CDR1 SGHTA and CDR2 FQGNSA. CDR3 length: 15 amino acids. CDR3 region: CASSLVGGGRDEQFF. DNA of the CDR3: TGTGCCAGCAGCTTAGTAGGGGGGGGGCGGGATGAGCAGTTCTTC.

This clone appeared a few times. This rearrangement joins TRBV6-5 to TRBJ1-2; 7 nucleotides match TRBD1. The CDR3 has 14 residues. CDR1 and CDR2 from the germline V gene are MNHEY and SVGAGI. Germline trimming cut 5 bases from V and 0 bases from J; bases unmatched to any gene: 3. Here the CDR3 DNA reads TGTGCCAGCAGTCCGGGACAGACTAACTATGGCTACACCTTC. Residues: CASSPGQTNYGYTF.

The CDR3 DNA reads TGCGCCAGCAGGTCGGGACTAGCGGGAGAGACCCAGTACTTC. Its protein is CASRSGLAGETQYF. The rearrangement uses TRBV5-1 and TRBJ2-5, with 12 bases identical to TRBD2. Per the germline V gene, CDR1 is SGHRS and CDR2 is YFSETQ. Germline trimming cut 5 bases from V and 4 bases from J; bases unmatched to any gene: 3. There are 14 residues in the CDR3.

The V and J genes are TRBV28 and TRBJ1-2; D unclear. V was trimmed by 10 bases and J by 6 bases, leaving 9 bases between them. The V gene's germline CDR1 is MDHEN and CDR2 SYDVKM. This CDR3 has 10 residues. The CDR3 reads CAIGRDGYTF. CDR3 nucleotides: TGTGCCATCGGGAGGGATGGCTACACCTTC.

The chain recombines TRBV7-2 with TRBJ2-3; TRBD2 is a possible D gene (6 bases). With 3 bases removed from V and 3 bases from J, the gap between germline ends came to 13 bases. Germline lookup yields CDR1 SGHTA and CDR2 FQGNSA. This CDR3 spans 15 amino acids. This CDR3 reads CASSFTGALTDTQYF. The CDR3 bases are TGTGCCAGCAGCTTTACGGGAGCGTTAACAGATACGCAGTATTTT.

The J gene is TRBJ1-2, the V gene TRBV7-2; tentative D call: TRBD1 (6 bases). Germline CDR1 and CDR2: SGHTA and FQGNSA. There are 15 residues in the CDR3. V dropped 2 bases and J dropped 2 bases, with 12 bases sitting between them. DNA of the CDR3: TGTGCCAGCAGCTTATTAGGGACACAAAACTATGGCTACACCTTC. It is translated as CASSLLGTQNYGYTF.

This rearrangement joins TRBV5-1 to TRBJ1-2; unclear D gene. Germline V gives CDR1 SGHRS, CDR2 YFSETQ. The ends were cut back, 2 bases at V and 4 bases at J, with 12 bases in the middle. This CDR3 spans 14 amino acids. CDR3 DNA sequence: TGCGCCAGCAGCTTCGGGGAAGGGAGCTATGGCTACACCTTC. It specifies CASSFGEGSYGYTF. Using reference TRBV5-1 and TRBJ1-2 for the parts outside the CDR3, the full variable domain is KAGVTQTPRYLIKTRGQQVTLSCSPISGHRSVSWYQQTPGQGLQFLFEYFSETQRNKGNFPGRFSGRQFSNSRSEMNVSTLELGDSALYLCASSFGEGSYGYTFGSGTRLTVV.

V usage is TRBV5-1 and J usage is TRBJ2-1; D unclear. In germline, CDR1 is SGHRS, CDR2 YFSETQ. This CDR3 spans 11 amino acids. The V end was cut by 4 bases, the J end by 5 bases, with 4 bases between. CDR3 amino acids: CASSENNEQFF. The DNA of the CDR3 is TGCGCCAGCAGCGAGAACAATGAGCAGTTCTTC. The full variable domain, completed using reference TRBV5-1 and TRBJ2-1, is KAGVTQTPRYLIKTRGQQVTLSCSPISGHRSVSWYQQTPGQGLQFLFEYFSETQRNKGNFPGRFSGRQFSNSRSEMNVSTLELGDSALYLCASSENNEQFFGPGTRLTVL.

The rearrangement joins TRBV7-8 to TRBJ1-2, with 8 bases identical to TRBD1. The CDR3 consists of 15 residues. V trimming: 5 bases; J trimming: 6 bases; junction bases outside the gene matches: 11. Germline V lookup: CDR1 SGHVS, CDR2 FQNEAQ. In DNA, the CDR3 is TGTGCCAGCAGCCCAGACAGGACAGGGATGGATGGCTACACCTTC. Protein product: CASSPDRTGMDGYTF.

J is TRBJ1-5 and V is TRBV15; 9 positions agree with TRBD1. Germline CDR1 is LNHNV and CDR2 is YYDKDF (reference sequence). J was trimmed by 2 bases and V by 3 bases; bases with no gene match: 2. CDR3 length: 15 amino acids. The CDR3, as DNA: TGTGCCACCAGCAGGGGACAGGGCCGCAATCAGCCCCAGCATTTT. Translating gives CATSRGQGRNQPQHF. The full variable domain, in which reference TRBV15 and TRBJ1-5 provide the parts outside the CDR3, is DAMVIQNPRYQVTQFGKPVTLSCSQTLNHNVMYWYQQKSSQAPKLLFHYYDKDFNNEADTPDNFQSRRPNTSFCFLDIRSPGLGDTAMYLCATSRGQGRNQPQHFGDGTRLSIL.

The rearrangement uses TRBV9 and TRBJ1-4; a possible D gene is TRBD1 (6 bases). The germline CDR1 and CDR2 sequences are SGDLS and YYNGEE. Trimming pared 3 bases from V and 4 bases from J, leaving 13 bases between. CDR3 length: 15 amino acids. DNA of the CDR3: TGTGCCAGCAGCGGACTGACAGGAGATAATGAAAAACTGTTTTTT. Translated, it gives CASSGLTGDNEKLFF.

This chain links TRBV5-6 with TRBJ2-2; D is possibly TRBD2 (6 bases). V lost 7 bases to trimming and J lost 2 bases, with 15 bases between them. The CDR3 loop spans 15 amino acids. Germline V gene sequence: CDR1 SGHDT, CDR2 YYEEEE. Written as DNA, the CDR3 is TGTGCCAGCGGCCCGGGACTTCTTAACACCGGGGAGCTGTTTTTT. As protein: CASGPGLLNTGELFF.

V and J are TRBV9 and TRBJ1-3; D remains ambiguous. The CDR3 runs 15 residues. V lost 2 bases, J lost 2 bases, and 11 bases lay in between. CDR1 is SGDLS and CDR2 is YYNGEE in the germline V gene. The CDR3: CASSVPPGPGNTIYF. The DNA for the CDR3 is TGTGCCAGCAGCGTCCCTCCCGGTCCTGGAAACACCATATATTTT.

The gene calls are TRBV5-4 and TRBJ2-2, with D tentatively TRBD1 (6 bases). V was cut by 4 bases and J by 1 base, with 11 bases left in between. This CDR3 spans 15 amino acids. Germline V gives CDR1 SGHNT, CDR2 YYREEE (reference sequence). CDR3 in DNA: TGTGCCAGCAGCAGGGGGTCTCGGAACACCGGGGAGCTGTTTTTT. Translation gives CASSRGSRNTGELFF.

The CDR3 region is CASSWTGGNSPLHF. The CDR3 region has the DNA TGTGCCAGCAGCTGGACAGGGGGAAACTCACCCCTCCACTTT. The V and J genes are TRBV6-5 and TRBJ1-6; TRBD1 matches at 10 bases. Germline CDR1 MNHEY, CDR2 SVGAGI. CDR3 length: 14 residues. Germline trimming cut 6 bases from V and 10 bases from J; bases unmatched to any gene: 6.

J is TRBJ2-3 and V is TRBV7-9, with D possibly matching TRBD1 (5 bases). Trimming shortened V by 5 bases and J by 2 bases, and 11 bases separated the two germline ends. This CDR3 region has 14 residues. Germline V gene sequence: CDR1 SEHNR, CDR2 FQNEAQ (reference sequence). Here the CDR3 DNA reads TGTGCCAGCAGCAAAGGGGCTTTCACAGATACGCAGTATTTT. It encodes CASSKGAFTDTQYF.

CDR3 sequence reads: CASTPGLIYEQYF. CDR3 DNA: TGTGCCAGCACTCCGGGACTGATATACGAGCAGTACTTC. The rearrangement uses TRBV28 and TRBJ2-5; tentatively, D is TRBD2 (6 bases). Matching the DNA end better, TRBJ2-7 makes the J call doubtful. The CDR3 spans 13 residues. CDR1 and CDR2 (germline): MDHEN, SYDVKM.

This clone was picked up one time. The rearrangement joins TRBV7-2 to TRBJ1-1; D unclear. Germline V gives CDR1 SGHTA, CDR2 FQGNSA. This CDR3 region has 14 residues. Trimming removed 5 bases from V and 2 bases from J, with 12 bases in between. The CDR3 coding sequence is TGTGCCAGCAGCCAATCCGGGTCTAACACTGAAGCTTTCTTT. It yields the protein CASSQSGSNTEAFF.

V usage is TRBV5-5 and J usage is TRBJ1-5, with TRBD1 as a possible D gene (5 bases). CDR3 length: 15 amino acids. V was shortened by 0 bases and J by 3 bases, with 10 bases between the two germline ends. Looked up from germline, CDR1 is SGHKS and CDR2 is YYEKEE (reference sequence). The CDR3 DNA is TGTGCCAGCAGCTTGGAGGGGTGGGACAATCAGCCCCAGCATTTT. Protein product: CASSLEGWDNQPQHF.